This T cell receptor beta chain was identified in a study of T-cell reconstitution after alpha-beta-depleted transplantation in children. V was clipped by 2 bases and J by 6 bases, with 14 bases between them. Germline V lookup: CDR1 MGHRA, CDR2 YSYEKL. This CDR3 has 15 amino acids. Unique molecular identifiers were incorporated when the TCRbeta library was constructed. TCRdb re-called the PCR reads through MiXCR, storing one row per CDR3 protein. Of 800,000 to 1,000,000 distinct CDR3 sequences in the sample, about 29% were seen once. Comment on this clonotype: Antigen: not known.

Study findings and constraints: By about two months after transplant, alpha-beta T cells reportedly arose from several hundred graft clones that had expanded.

The sequencing here drew on PBMCs, mostly from graft donor cells, taken 360 days after TCRalphabeta/CD19-depleted stem cell transplant. This chain uses TRBV4-1 with TRBJ1-5; D might be TRBD1 (5 bases). This sequence was found in a boy younger than two who had a stem cell transplant for SCID, so the T cells may come from the graft donor. CDR3 sequence reads: CASSQFQGLGQPQHF. The CDR3 nucleotides read TGCGCCAGCAGCCAATTTCAGGGCTTGGGTCAGCCCCAGCATTTT.